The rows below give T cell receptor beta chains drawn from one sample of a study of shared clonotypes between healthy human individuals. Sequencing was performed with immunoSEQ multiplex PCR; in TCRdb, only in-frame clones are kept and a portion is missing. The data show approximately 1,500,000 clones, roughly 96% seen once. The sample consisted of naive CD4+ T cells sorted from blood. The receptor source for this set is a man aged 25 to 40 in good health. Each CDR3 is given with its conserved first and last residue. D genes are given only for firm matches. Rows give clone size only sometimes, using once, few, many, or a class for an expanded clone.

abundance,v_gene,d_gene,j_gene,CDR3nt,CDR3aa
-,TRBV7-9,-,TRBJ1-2,TGTGCCAGCAGCTTAGGGTACAGGGAGGGTGGCTATGGCTACACCTTC,CASSLGYREGGYGYTF
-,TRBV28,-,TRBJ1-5,TGTGCCACCACGGGGTATCGCAATCAGCCCCAGCATTTT,CATTGYRNQPQHF
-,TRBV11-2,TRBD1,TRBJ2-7,TGTGCCAGCAGCTTGGTCGAGGGGGCGGGCGAGCAGTACTTC,CASSLVEGAGEQYF
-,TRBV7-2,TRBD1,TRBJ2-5,TGTGCCAGCAGCCCGGACAGGGGGCGATCGGAGACCCAGTACTTC,CASSPDRGRSETQYF
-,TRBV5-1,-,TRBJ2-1,TGCGCCAGCAGCAAAGTGGGGTTTGACAATGAGCAGTTCTTC,CASSKVGFDNEQFF
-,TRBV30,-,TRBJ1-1,TGTGCCTGCGGGGGGCCCAGTGTTTTCTTT,CACGGPSVFF
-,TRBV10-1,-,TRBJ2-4,TGCGCCAGCAGTGCCGGGGGGCTAGACAAAAACATTCAGTACTTC,CASSAGGLDKNIQYF
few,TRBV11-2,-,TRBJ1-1,TGTGCCAGCAGCTCCTCCCCACTAAAAATACCGAGCAACACTGAAGCTTTCTTT,CASSSSPLKIPSNTEAFF
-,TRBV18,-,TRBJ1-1,TGTGCCAGCTCACTCTCGGGGGGGAACACTGAAGCTTTCTTT,CASSLSGGNTEAFF
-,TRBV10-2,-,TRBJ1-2,TGCGCCAGCGAAAGGGCATGGGGCTCTGGCTACACCTTC,CASERAWGSGYTF
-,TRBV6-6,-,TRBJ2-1,TGTGCCAGCAGTCCAACCGGGACGGACTACAATGAGCAGTTCTTC,CASSPTGTDYNEQFF
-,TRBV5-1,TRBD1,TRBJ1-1,TGCGCCAGCAGAACCGGGACAGGGGGGAATGAAGCTTTCTTT,CASRTGTGGNEAFF
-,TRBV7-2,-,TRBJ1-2,TGTGCCAGCAGCTTTTCGACCGGCGGGTATGGCTACACCTTC,CASSFSTGGYGYTF
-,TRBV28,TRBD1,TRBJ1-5,TGTGCCAGCAGTTTATGGGGCAGGGGGCTAAATCAGCCCCAGCATTTT,CASSLWGRGLNQPQHF
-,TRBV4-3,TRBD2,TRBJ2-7,TGCGCCAGCAGCCAACGGACTAGCGGTTCCTACGAGCAGTACTTC,CASSQRTSGSYEQYF
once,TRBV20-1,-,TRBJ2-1,TGCAGTGCTGAGAGGGCAGACTTTCAGTTCTTC,CSAERADFQFF
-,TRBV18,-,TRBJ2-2,TGTGCCAGCTCACAGCGGACAGATGGCGGGGAGCTGTTTTTT,CASSQRTDGGELFF
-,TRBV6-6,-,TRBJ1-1,TGTGCCAGCAGTTATATGGGAGGTACTGAAGCTTTCTTT,CASSYMGGTEAFF
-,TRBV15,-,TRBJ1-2,TGTGCCACCAGCAGCAAGGGACACTATGGCTACACCTTC,CATSSKGHYGYTF
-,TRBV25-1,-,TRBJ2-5,TGTGCCAGCAGGGGTGCTCGGGAGTGGGAGACCCAGTACTTC,CASRGAREWETQYF
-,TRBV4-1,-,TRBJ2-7,TGCGCCAGCAGCCAAGGAGACAGGCTTCACGAGCAGTACTTC,CASSQGDRLHEQYF
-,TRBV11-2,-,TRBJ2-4,TGTGCCAGCAGCACCCGGACTGAACTAGCCAAAAACATTCAGTACTTC,CASSTRTELAKNIQYF
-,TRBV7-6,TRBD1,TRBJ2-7,TGTGCCAGCAGCTCGCCAGTGACAGGGTTCTACGAGCAGTACTTC,CASSSPVTGFYEQYF
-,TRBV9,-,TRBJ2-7,TGTGCCAGCAGCGTAGGCGTGGAGGGATACTACGAGCAGTACTTC,CASSVGVEGYYEQYF
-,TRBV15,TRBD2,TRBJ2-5,TGTGCCACCAGCAGGGGGACTAGCGGGAACCAAGAGACCCAGTACTTC,CATSRGTSGNQETQYF
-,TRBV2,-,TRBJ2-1,TGTGCCAGCAGTTCCTACAATGAGCAGTTCTTC,CASSSYNEQFF
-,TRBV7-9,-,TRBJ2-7,TGTGCCAGCAGCCGTTTAAAAGGGCCTTTACACGAGCAGTACTTC,CASSRLKGPLHEQYF
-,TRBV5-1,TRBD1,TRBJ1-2,TGCGCCAGCAGCTTGGCCAGCAACAGGGGGCCCTTTTCCAACTATGGCTACACCTTC,CASSLASNRGPFSNYGYTF
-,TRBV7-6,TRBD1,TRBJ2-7,TGTGCCAGCAGCTCCGGGACAGGGGCTTCCTACGAGCAGTACTTC,CASSSGTGASYEQYF
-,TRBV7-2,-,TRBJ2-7,TGTGCCAGCAGCGGGACGGACCGAGGAACTCGAACGAACTACTACGAGCAGTACTTC,CASSGTDRGTRTNYYEQYF
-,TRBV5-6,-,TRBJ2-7,TGTGCCAGCAGCTCTTTTTCCCCGGACGCCAGCTACGAGCAGTACTTC,CASSSFSPDASYEQYF
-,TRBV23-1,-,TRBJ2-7,TGCGCCAGCCCAATGTCGATGGTCACCCGGGGGGCATACTACTACGAGCAGTACTTC,CASPMSMVTRGAYYYEQYF
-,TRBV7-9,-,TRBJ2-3,TGTGCCAGCAGCTTAGAACGCGGAGGGCCAGATACGCAGTATTTT,CASSLERGGPDTQYF
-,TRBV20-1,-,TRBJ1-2,TGCAGTGCGGGGCCCCATTACGTCTACACCTTC,CSAGPHYVYTF
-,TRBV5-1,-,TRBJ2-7,TGCGCCAGCAGCTTGCCCACAGGTAGCTCCTACGAGCAGTACTTC,CASSLPTGSSYEQYF
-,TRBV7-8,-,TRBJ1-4,TGTGCCAGCAGCCGCCTCAATGAAAAACTGTTTTTT,CASSRLNEKLFF
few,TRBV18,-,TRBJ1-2,TGTGCCAGCTCACCCTTAGGCAGAGACAATGGCTACACCTTC,CASSPLGRDNGYTF
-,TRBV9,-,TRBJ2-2,TGTGCCAGCAGCCCAGGACCTGAGTCCGGGGAGCTGTTTTTT,CASSPGPESGELFF
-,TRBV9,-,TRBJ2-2,TGTGCCAGCAGCGTAGATACACGAAGAATGGGGGAGCTGTTTTTT,CASSVDTRRMGELFF
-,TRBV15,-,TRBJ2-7,TGTGCCACCAGCAGAGATCTTGCAGGGCGAAGCGTCGACGAGCAGTACTTC,CATSRDLAGRSVDEQYF
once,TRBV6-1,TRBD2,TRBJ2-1,TGTGCCAACGGACTAGCGGGAAACAATGAGCAGTTCTTC,CANGLAGNNEQFF
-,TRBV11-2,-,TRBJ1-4,TGTGCCAGCAGCCCCGGCGTGGGTCTGGGGTATGAAAAACTGTTTTTT,CASSPGVGLGYEKLFF
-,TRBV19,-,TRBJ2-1,TGTGCCAGTAGTACCTTCCAGGCTAACAATGAGCAGTTCTTC,CASSTFQANNEQFF
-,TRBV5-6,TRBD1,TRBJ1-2,TGTGCCAGCAGCTGGCAGGGGGTGGATGGCTACACCTTC,CASSWQGVDGYTF
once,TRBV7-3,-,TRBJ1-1,TGTGCCAGCAGCTTATTAGTCATCCCTAACACTGAAGCTTTCTTT,CASSLLVIPNTEAFF
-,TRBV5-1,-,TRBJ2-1,TGCGCCAGCAGCTTAACAGGAGAGGGGGATGAGCAGTTCTTC,CASSLTGEGDEQFF
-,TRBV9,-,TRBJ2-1,TGTGCCAGCAGCAAATACGCGGCATACAATGAGCAGTTCTTC,CASSKYAAYNEQFF
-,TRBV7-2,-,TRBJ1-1,TGTGCCAGCAGCTTGGACGTGTACACTGAAGCTTTCTTT,CASSLDVYTEAFF